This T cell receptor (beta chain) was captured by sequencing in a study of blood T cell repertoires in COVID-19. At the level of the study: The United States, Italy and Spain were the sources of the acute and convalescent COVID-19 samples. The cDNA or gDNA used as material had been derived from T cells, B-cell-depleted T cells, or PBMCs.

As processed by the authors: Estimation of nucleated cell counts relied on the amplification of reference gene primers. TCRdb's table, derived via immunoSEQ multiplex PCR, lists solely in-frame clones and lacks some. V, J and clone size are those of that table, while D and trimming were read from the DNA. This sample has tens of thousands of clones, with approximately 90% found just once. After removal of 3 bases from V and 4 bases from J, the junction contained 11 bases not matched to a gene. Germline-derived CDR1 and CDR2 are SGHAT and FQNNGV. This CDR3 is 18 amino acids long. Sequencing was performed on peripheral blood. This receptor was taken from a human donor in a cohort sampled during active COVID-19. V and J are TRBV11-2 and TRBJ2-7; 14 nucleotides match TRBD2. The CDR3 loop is CASSFQKTGTSGSYEQYF. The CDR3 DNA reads TGTGCCAGCAGCTTTCAGAAAACGGGGACTAGCGGGAGTTACGAGCAGTACTTC.